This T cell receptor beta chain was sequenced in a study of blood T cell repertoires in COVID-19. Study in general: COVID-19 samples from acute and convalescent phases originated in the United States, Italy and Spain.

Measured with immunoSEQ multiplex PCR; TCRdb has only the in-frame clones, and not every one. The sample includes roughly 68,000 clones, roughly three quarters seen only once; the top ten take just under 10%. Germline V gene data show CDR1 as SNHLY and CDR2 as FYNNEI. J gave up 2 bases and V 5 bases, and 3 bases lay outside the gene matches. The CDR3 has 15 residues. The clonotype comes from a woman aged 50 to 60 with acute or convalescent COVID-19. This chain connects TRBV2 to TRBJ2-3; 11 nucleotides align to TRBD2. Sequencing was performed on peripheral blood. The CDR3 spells CASSPSGRITDTQYF. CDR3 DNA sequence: TGTGCCAGCAGTCCTAGCGGGAGGATCACAGATACGCAGTATTTT.